Sequencing of this TCR beta chain was carried out in a study of shared clonotypes between healthy human individuals. Study summary: Donor composition was a couple of women and a few men, aged 18 to 49. Study-level results: The naive CD4 repertoires of four donors were compared, and around 5% of clonotypes were shared.

Measured with immunoSEQ multiplex PCR; TCRdb has only the in-frame clones, and not every one. The data show 1,100,000 or so clones, around three quarters seen once. For this clone: Its antigen is as yet unknown. Other nucleotide sequences in the sample specify the same CDR3.

The CDR3 spans 13 residues. Trimming left V 0 bases short and J 8 bases short, with 10 bases between. The germline V gene has CDR1 LGHNA and CDR2 YNFKEQ. CD4+ cells were split into CD45RA+ naive and CD45RA-negative memory subsets. The chain has TRBV4-2 and TRBJ1-2; D is undetermined. The specimen was memory CD4+ T cells from PBMCs. Subset of the sample: CD45RA-negative fraction. The origin of this receptor is a man younger than 30 in good health. Some clones in this sample may be carry-over from other donors' samples. The CDR3, as DNA: TGTGCCAGCAGCCAAGATCCGGGGAGGGGCTACACCTTC. Protein product: CASSQDPGRGYTF.